The rows below give T cell receptor beta chains drawn from one sample of a study of OX40 agonist ivuxolimab in advanced cancers. Data came from immunoSEQ multiplex PCR; TCRdb stores just in-frame clones and leaves some out. Here the sample spans 85,000 or so clones, approximately 86% being singletons. Sample: CD4+ or CD8+ T cells sorted from blood, taken in a trial of the OX40 agonist ivuxolimab. These receptors were obtained from an adult with an advanced solid tumor such as melanoma, head and neck, liver or kidney cancer. Both conserved end residues are part of each CDR3. Each record gives: J gene, CDR3 length, V gene, clone size, D gene, CDR3 protein, CDR3 DNA. D genes are given only for firm matches. Size is omitted from some rows. Given values are once, few, many or a class for expanded clones.

j_gene: TRBJ1-4; len: 13; v_gene: TRBV7-2; abundance: .; d_gene: .; CDR3aa: CASRLVGEQKLFF; CDR3nt: TGTGCCAGCAGGCTAGTGGGGGAGCAAAAACTGTTTTTT
j_gene: TRBJ2-3; len: 16; v_gene: TRBV27; abundance: .; d_gene: TRBD2; CDR3aa: CASLPLAGGPDDTQYF; CDR3nt: TGTGCCAGCCTCCCACTAGCGGGGGGGCCAGATGATACGCAGTATTTT
j_gene: TRBJ1-2; len: 14; v_gene: TRBV19; abundance: .; d_gene: .; CDR3aa: CASSIVDLNYGYTF; CDR3nt: TGTGCCAGTAGTATAGTGGACCTAAACTATGGCTACACCTTC
j_gene: TRBJ2-7; len: 15; v_gene: TRBV30; abundance: .; d_gene: TRBD2; CDR3aa: CAWSPQRGFNYEQYF; CDR3nt: TGTGCCTGGAGTCCTCAGCGGGGGTTTAACTACGAGCAGTACTTC
j_gene: TRBJ1-4; len: 15; v_gene: TRBV19; abundance: .; d_gene: TRBD1; CDR3aa: CASSSHRGSNEKLFF; CDR3nt: TGTGCCAGTTCCTCTCACAGGGGGTCTAATGAAAAACTGTTTTTT
j_gene: TRBJ1-2; len: 15; v_gene: TRBV4-2; abundance: .; d_gene: .; CDR3aa: CASSQDLFSAFGYTF; CDR3nt: TGTGCCAGCAGCCAAGATCTCTTTTCGGCTTTCGGCTACACCTTC
j_gene: TRBJ1-3; len: 14; v_gene: TRBV6-5; abundance: once; d_gene: TRBD1; CDR3aa: CATKEQGVGNTIYF; CDR3nt: TGTGCCACCAAAGAACAGGGGGTAGGAAACACCATATATTTT
j_gene: TRBJ2-2; len: 15; v_gene: TRBV10-3; abundance: .; d_gene: .; CDR3aa: CAISPAGANTGELFF; CDR3nt: TGTGCCATCAGTCCAGCGGGTGCGAACACCGGGGAGCTGTTTTTT
j_gene: TRBJ2-3; len: 14; v_gene: TRBV6-5; abundance: .; d_gene: .; CDR3aa: CASSYDPSTDTQYF; CDR3nt: TGTGCCAGCAGTTACGATCCGTCCACAGATACGCAGTATTTT
j_gene: TRBJ2-1; len: 16; v_gene: TRBV4-3; abundance: .; d_gene: TRBD2; CDR3aa: CASSRGAAGAWDEQFF; CDR3nt: TGCGCCAGCAGCCGAGGAGCAGCGGGGGCCTGGGATGAGCAGTTCTTC
j_gene: TRBJ2-7; len: 13; v_gene: TRBV7-2; abundance: .; d_gene: .; CDR3aa: CASSLTDPYEQYF; CDR3nt: TGTGCCAGCAGCTTAACAGACCCCTACGAGCAGTACTTC
j_gene: TRBJ2-5; len: 14; v_gene: TRBV7-3; abundance: .; d_gene: .; CDR3aa: CASSPDRSQETQYF; CDR3nt: TGTGCCAGCAGCCCCGACAGGTCCCAAGAGACCCAGTACTTC
j_gene: TRBJ1-2; len: 15; v_gene: TRBV18; abundance: .; d_gene: TRBD1; CDR3aa: CASSSQGESVFGYTF; CDR3nt: TGTGCCAGCTCATCTCAGGGGGAATCGGTGTTTGGCTACACCTTC
j_gene: TRBJ1-2; len: 15; v_gene: TRBV28; abundance: .; d_gene: .; CDR3aa: CASIQSPPVDYGYTF; CDR3nt: TGTGCCAGCATTCAGTCCCCCCCTGTGGACTATGGCTACACCTTC
j_gene: TRBJ1-5; len: 15; v_gene: TRBV28; abundance: .; d_gene: TRBD1; CDR3aa: CASSLPTGGNQPQHF; CDR3nt: TGTGCCAGCAGTTTGCCGACAGGGGGCAATCAGCCCCAGCATTTT
j_gene: TRBJ2-5; len: 14; v_gene: TRBV7-2; abundance: .; d_gene: .; CDR3aa: CASSSFQGQETQYF; CDR3nt: TGTGCCAGCAGTTCCTTCCAGGGGCAAGAGACCCAGTACTTC
j_gene: TRBJ1-1; len: 13; v_gene: TRBV6-1; abundance: .; d_gene: TRBD1; CDR3aa: CASSGDRVTEAFF; CDR3nt: TGTGCCAGCAGCGGGGACAGGGTCACTGAAGCTTTCTTT
j_gene: TRBJ1-2; len: 13; v_gene: TRBV5-6; abundance: .; d_gene: .; CDR3aa: CASSSPGVSGYTF; CDR3nt: TGTGCCAGCAGCTCGCCCGGGGTATCCGGCTACACCTTC
j_gene: TRBJ1-1; len: 14; v_gene: TRBV5-6; abundance: .; d_gene: TRBD1; CDR3aa: CASSWDRGGTEAFF; CDR3nt: TGTGCCAGCAGCTGGGACAGGGGGGGTACTGAAGCTTTCTTT
j_gene: TRBJ2-1; len: 15; v_gene: TRBV9; abundance: .; d_gene: .; CDR3aa: CASSPGQQNYNEQFF; CDR3nt: TGTGCCAGCAGCCCAGGACAGCAGAACTACAATGAGCAGTTCTTC
j_gene: TRBJ2-3; len: 15; v_gene: TRBV30; abundance: .; d_gene: TRBD2; CDR3aa: CAAERGTSGPDTQYF; CDR3nt: TGTGCCGCCGAAAGGGGGACTAGCGGTCCAGATACGCAGTATTTT
j_gene: TRBJ2-7; len: 16; v_gene: TRBV5-1; abundance: .; d_gene: TRBD1; CDR3aa: CASSFQSGGPSYEQYF; CDR3nt: TGCGCCAGCAGCTTTCAATCAGGGGGCCCGTCCTACGAGCAGTACTTC
j_gene: TRBJ2-3; len: 14; v_gene: TRBV19; abundance: few; d_gene: TRBD1; CDR3aa: CASRRDRSTDTQYF; CDR3nt: TGTGCCAGTAGAAGGGACAGGAGCACAGATACGCAGTATTTT
j_gene: TRBJ2-5; len: 13; v_gene: TRBV6-4; abundance: .; d_gene: .; CDR3aa: CASSDPGSETQYF; CDR3nt: TGTGCCAGCAGTGACCCAGGGTCCGAGACCCAGTACTTC
j_gene: TRBJ2-5; len: 13; v_gene: TRBV6-5; abundance: .; d_gene: .; CDR3aa: CASSWGLQETQYF; CDR3nt: TGTGCCAGCAGTTGGGGACTCCAAGAGACCCAGTACTTC
j_gene: TRBJ1-3; len: 16; v_gene: TRBV4-2; abundance: .; d_gene: .; CDR3aa: CASSQVYRGSGNTIYF; CDR3nt: TGTGCCAGCAGCCAAGTCTATAGGGGCTCTGGAAACACCATATATTTT
j_gene: TRBJ1-4; len: 18; v_gene: TRBV7-3; abundance: .; d_gene: .; CDR3aa: CASSLKGHPSWANEKLFF; CDR3nt: TGTGCCAGCAGCTTAAAGGGACACCCAAGCTGGGCTAATGAAAAACTGTTTTTT
j_gene: TRBJ1-4; len: 15; v_gene: TRBV5-1; abundance: .; d_gene: TRBD1; CDR3aa: CASSSTGGWVEKLFF; CDR3nt: TGCGCCAGCAGCTCGACAGGGGGTTGGGTTGAAAAACTGTTTTTT
j_gene: TRBJ1-4; len: 14; v_gene: TRBV6-1; abundance: once; d_gene: .; CDR3aa: CASSSRTVNEKLFF; CDR3nt: TGTGCCAGCAGTTCTCGGACAGTTAATGAAAAACTGTTTTTT
j_gene: TRBJ1-1; len: 13; v_gene: TRBV14; abundance: .; d_gene: .; CDR3aa: CASSQVMDTEAFF; CDR3nt: TGTGCCAGCAGCCAGGTCATGGACACTGAAGCTTTCTTT
j_gene: TRBJ2-1; len: 16; v_gene: TRBV21-1; abundance: .; d_gene: .; CDR3aa: CASSKDPRTGVGEQFF; CDR3nt: TGTGCCAGCAGCAAAGACCCAAGGACAGGCGTCGGGGAGCAGTTCTTC
j_gene: TRBJ2-3; len: 14; v_gene: TRBV15; abundance: .; d_gene: .; CDR3aa: CATSRRGFTDTQYF; CDR3nt: TGTGCCACCAGCAGACGGGGGTTCACAGATACGCAGTATTTT
j_gene: TRBJ2-5; len: 13; v_gene: TRBV5-1; abundance: few; d_gene: .; CDR3aa: CASSFGAQETQYF; CDR3nt: TGCGCCAGCAGCTTCGGGGCGCAAGAGACCCAGTACTTC
j_gene: TRBJ2-7; len: 16; v_gene: TRBV5-6; abundance: .; d_gene: TRBD1; CDR3aa: CASSLMLGQGAYEQYF; CDR3nt: TGTGCCAGCAGCTTGATGCTGGGACAGGGAGCCTACGAGCAGTACTTC
j_gene: TRBJ2-7; len: 13; v_gene: TRBV7-9; abundance: .; d_gene: .; CDR3aa: CASSPTAPYEQYF; CDR3nt: TGTGCCAGCAGCCCGACGGCTCCCTACGAGCAGTACTTC
j_gene: TRBJ2-7; len: 14; v_gene: TRBV7-2; abundance: .; d_gene: .; CDR3aa: CASSFGVHSYEQYF; CDR3nt: TGTGCCAGCAGCTTCGGTGTTCACTCCTACGAGCAGTACTTC
j_gene: TRBJ2-7; len: 13; v_gene: TRBV30; abundance: .; d_gene: .; CDR3aa: CAFRVGLFYEQYF; CDR3nt: TGTGCCTTCCGGGTGGGCCTTTTTTACGAGCAGTACTTC
j_gene: TRBJ2-5; len: 16; v_gene: TRBV4-1; abundance: .; d_gene: .; CDR3aa: CASSQDSGKIQETQYF; CDR3nt: TGCGCCAGCAGCCAAGATTCAGGAAAAATCCAAGAGACCCAGTACTTC
j_gene: TRBJ1-5; len: 15; v_gene: TRBV28; abundance: many; d_gene: .; CDR3aa: CASNPAEGFNQPQHF; CDR3nt: TGTGCCAGCAACCCAGCGGAGGGGTTCAATCAGCCCCAGCATTTT
j_gene: TRBJ2-5; len: 14; v_gene: TRBV29-1; abundance: .; d_gene: TRBD1; CDR3aa: CSVESTGAGETQYF; CDR3nt: TGCAGCGTTGAATCCACAGGGGCTGGGGAGACCCAGTACTTC
j_gene: TRBJ2-3; len: 16; v_gene: TRBV7-9; abundance: .; d_gene: .; CDR3aa: CASSLGASTSTDTQYF; CDR3nt: TGTGCCAGCAGCTTAGGGGCTAGCACATCCACAGATACGCAGTATTTT
j_gene: TRBJ1-1; len: 14; v_gene: TRBV28; abundance: .; d_gene: .; CDR3aa: CASSLFLVGGEAFF; CDR3nt: TGTGCCAGCAGTTTATTTTTGGTCGGGGGTGAAGCTTTCTTT
j_gene: TRBJ1-2; len: 14; v_gene: TRBV5-1; abundance: .; d_gene: .; CDR3aa: CASSLEEGNYGYTF; CDR3nt: TGCGCCAGCAGCTTGGAGGAGGGAAACTATGGCTACACCTTC
j_gene: TRBJ1-6; len: 14; v_gene: TRBV7-2; abundance: .; d_gene: .; CDR3aa: CATITRLDNSPLHF; CDR3nt: TGTGCCACTATCACTAGACTGGATAATTCACCCCTCCACTTT
j_gene: TRBJ1-1; len: 13; v_gene: TRBV6-5; abundance: .; d_gene: .; CDR3aa: CASSVNTFRAAFF; CDR3nt: TGTGCCAGCAGTGTTAATACGTTCCGGGCGGCTTTCTTT
j_gene: TRBJ2-7; len: 14; v_gene: TRBV7-6; abundance: once; d_gene: .; CDR3aa: CASSLGPEGYEQYF; CDR3nt: TGTGCCAGCAGCTTAGGACCAGAGGGCTACGAGCAGTACTTC
j_gene: TRBJ1-4; len: 14; v_gene: TRBV2; abundance: .; d_gene: .; CDR3aa: CASSETRTDPKWVF; CDR3nt: TGTGCCAGCAGTGAAACAAGGACAGATCCAAAGTGGGTTTTT
j_gene: TRBJ1-2; len: 14; v_gene: TRBV29-1; abundance: once; d_gene: TRBD1; CDR3aa: CSVAETGGDYGYTF; CDR3nt: TGCAGCGTTGCCGAGACAGGGGGCGACTATGGCTACACCTTC
j_gene: TRBJ2-5; len: 13; v_gene: TRBV7-9; abundance: .; d_gene: .; CDR3aa: CASSLWPKETQYF; CDR3nt: TGTGCCAGCAGCTTATGGCCGAAGGAGACCCAGTACTTC
j_gene: TRBJ1-4; len: 15; v_gene: TRBV5-5; abundance: .; d_gene: .; CDR3aa: CASSRFGGENEKLFF; CDR3nt: TGTGCCAGCAGTCGATTCGGGGGGGAAAATGAAAAACTGTTTTTT
j_gene: TRBJ1-5; len: 15; v_gene: TRBV6-1; abundance: .; d_gene: .; CDR3aa: CASSEVQARNQPQHF; CDR3nt: TGTGCCAGCAGTGAAGTCCAGGCCCGTAATCAGCCCCAGCATTTT
j_gene: TRBJ2-1; len: 15; v_gene: TRBV7-9; abundance: .; d_gene: TRBD1; CDR3aa: CASSHQGASYNEQFF; CDR3nt: TGTGCCAGCAGTCATCAGGGGGCCTCTTACAATGAGCAGTTCTTC
j_gene: TRBJ2-7; len: 15; v_gene: TRBV5-4; abundance: .; d_gene: TRBD2; CDR3aa: CASSSRSGGQYEQYF; CDR3nt: TGTGCCAGCAGCTCGAGGTCGGGGGGGCAGTACGAGCAGTACTTC
j_gene: TRBJ2-2; len: 15; v_gene: TRBV2; abundance: .; d_gene: TRBD2; CDR3aa: CASSVNGGTTGELFF; CDR3nt: TGTGCCAGCAGTGTTAACGGGGGGACCACCGGGGAGCTGTTTTTT
j_gene: TRBJ1-2; len: 13; v_gene: TRBV2; abundance: .; d_gene: .; CDR3aa: CASSEGGGREVPF; CDR3nt: TGTGCCAGCAGTGAAGGGGGGGGGCGCGAGGTCCCCTTC